This T cell receptor (beta chain) was documented in a study of CD8 T cells in Susac syndrome. Random hexamers primed reverse transcription of about 0.45 to 1 ug RNA. Amplification of TCR beta CDR3 by immunoSEQ multiplex PCR spanned 54 Vbeta and 13 Jbeta. TCRdb independently ran MiXCR on the immunoSEQ multiplex PCR reads; one entry per CDR3 protein. The sample consists of a few hundred thousand distinct CDR3 sequences, around 85% of them appearing once. In regard to this clonotype: An end of the junction does not agree with germline; a read error may underlie this.

CD8+ and CD4+ T cells from blood underwent TCR beta sequencing, which was carried out in a high-throughput format. The multiple sclerosis controls were treatment-naive patients with relapsing-remitting disease that was stable or active. FACS enriched CD8+ TEMRA cells, while bulk CD8+ and CD4+ were negatively isolated. The CDR3 covers 19 residues. The germline gives CDR1 SGHKS, CDR2 YYEKEE (reference sequence). Sequencing was done on a sample of CD8+ T cells from PBMCs. The chain carries TRBV5-5 and TRBJ1-6; unclear D gene. The clonotype was recovered from a human donor with multiple sclerosis. This CDR3 is CASNSLRRGPESGNSTLHF. The CDR3 DNA reads TGTGCCAGCAACTCCCTCAGGCGTGGACCCGAATCCGGTAATTCAACCCTCCACTTT. Drawing the rest from reference TRBV5-5 and TRBJ1-6, the complete variable domain is DAGVTQSPTHLIKTRGQQVTLRCSPISGHKSVSWYQQVLGQGPQFIFQYYEKEERGRGNFPDRFSARQFPNYSSELNVNALLLGDSALYLCASNSLRRGPESGNSTLHFGNGTRLTVT.